The 7 T cell receptor beta chains below come from one sample, sequenced in a study of T-cell memory formation after mild COVID-19 (dated by TCRdb to the early 2020s). Library preparation used 5' RACE. The sample was run on an Illumina NovaSeq 6000. The public reads were run again by TCRdb, first through fastp at Q25 and then through MiXCR, and only productive beta chains were kept. Each entry merges the rows of one CDR3 protein and shows their most common DNA and genes. In all, the sample holds fewer than 300,000 distinct CDR3 sequences, and roughly 18% of those were seen once. The ten top clones hold 20% to 25% of the sample. The specimen sequenced was PBMCs or a T cell subset sorted from them (not recorded which). These receptors were obtained from a man younger than 30 who had mild COVID-19 (a few samples of this study predate the infection). The sample titles of this study are shuffled in the database, so cell type and time point are left out; the donor was told from shared clones.

The chain recombines TRBV6-5 with TRBJ2-7, with D perhaps matching TRBD1 or TRBD2 (5 bases each). The CDR3 has 14 residues. CDR1 is MNHEY and CDR2 is SVGAGI in the germline V gene. V lost 10 bases to trimming and J lost 3 bases, with 19 bases between them. CDR3 DNA sequence: TGTGCCACTCAACGAGGGGTAAGGGGCTACGAGCAGTACTTC. This codes for CATQRGVRGYEQYF.

This clonotype has just a few counts. The chain links TRBV20-1 to TRBJ2-7, with 7 bases aligning to TRBD2. The germline CDR1 and CDR2 sequences are DFQATT and SNEGSKA (reference sequence). The CDR3 is 14 residues long. Losses at the gene ends were 1 base for V and 3 bases for J; bases not matched to a gene: 6. Here the CDR3 DNA reads TGCAGTGCTAGAGGCCTCCGGGGGGTCTACGAGCAGTACTTC. This sequence encodes CSARGLRGVYEQYF.

This clonotype has a handful of counts. CDR3 nucleotides: TGTGCCAGCAGCTCCCCTCCTGGGTTTCGGGGGACAGATACGCAGTATTTT. This sequence encodes CASSSPPGFRGTDTQYF. The chain combines TRBV7-2 with TRBJ2-3, with D perhaps TRBD2 (6 bases). Trimming removed 4 bases from V and 3 bases from J, with 20 bases in between. Looked up from germline, CDR1 is SGHTA and CDR2 is FQGNSA. CDR3 length equals 17 residues. Drawing the rest from reference TRBV7-2 and TRBJ2-3, the complete variable domain is GAGVSQSPSNKVTEKGKDVELRCDPISGHTALYWYRQSLGQGLEFLIYFQGNSAPDKSGLPSDRFSAERTGGSVSTLTIQRTQQEDSAVYLCASSSPPGFRGTDTQYFGPGTRLTVL.

This clonotype was found a few times. This rearrangement joins TRBV12-5 to TRBJ1-6, with TRBD1 matching over 8 bases. V shed 6 bases, J shed 6 bases, and the junction held 7 bases outside the gene matches. The CDR3 has 15 amino acids. The germline V gene encodes CDR1 LGHNT and CDR2 FRNRAP. Written as DNA, the CDR3 is TGTGCTAGTGGCCGCCGGGACAGGTCTAATTCACCCCTCCACTTT. Translation gives CASGRRDRSNSPLHF.

CDR3 DNA: TGTGCCAGCAGTATGACGGGACAGGGTCGGAATCAGCCCCAGCATTTT. Its protein is CASSMTGQGRNQPQHF. The rearrangement uses TRBV28 and TRBJ1-5, with 9 bases aligning to TRBD1. Germline V gives CDR1 MDHEN, CDR2 SYDVKM. This CDR3 contains 16 residues. The trim removed 5 bases at V and 4 bases at J, leaving 9 bases unmatched. The variable domain in full, with the rest retrieved from reference TRBV28 and TRBJ1-5, is DVKVTQSSRYLVKRTGEKVFLECVQDMDHENMFWYRQDPGLGLRLIYFSYDVKMKEKGDIPEGYSVSREKKERFSLILESASTNQTSMYLCASSMTGQGRNQPQHFGDGTRLSIL.

This clonotype was detected a few times. The CDR3 loop is CASSFSSYEQYF. CDR3 nucleotides: TGTGCCAGCAGCTTTAGCTCCTACGAGCAGTACTTC. The gene calls are TRBV5-6 and TRBJ2-7; no clear D. Germline CDR1 and CDR2: SGHDT and YYEEEE. The V end lost 2 bases, the J end lost 0 bases, and 3 bases lay between the germline ends. CDR3 length equals 12 residues.

This clonotype showed up just a few times. This CDR3 reads CATSIGNTEAFF. The CDR3 nucleotides read TGTGCCACCAGCATTGGGAACACTGAAGCTTTCTTT. The chain joins TRBV15 to TRBJ1-1; D gene uncertain. Per germline, CDR1 LNHNV and CDR2 YYDKDF (reference sequence). This CDR3 has 12 residues. Trimming removed 4 bases at V and 1 base at J, with 4 bases between.